The rows below give T cell receptor beta chains drawn from one sample of a study of beta chain features in type 1 diabetes. Sequencing was performed with immunoSEQ multiplex PCR; in TCRdb, only in-frame clones are kept and a portion is missing. The data show about 710,000 clones, 11% to 15% seen once. Sample: naive CD4+ T cells from blood. The origin of the receptors is a man aged 18 to 35 with type 1 diabetes. Each CDR3 is given with its conserved first and last residue. D genes are given only for firm matches. Part of the rows lack a size; the others show once, few, many or a class for expanded clones.

>TRBD1|TRBV7-3|TRBJ1-6|.
CASSLRDRENSPLHF
TGTGCCAGCAGCCTCCGTGACAGGGAGAATTCACCCCTCCACTTT
>TRBD1|TRBV19|TRBJ2-7|few
CASKETGEGEQYF
TGTGCCAGTAAGGAGACAGGGGAAGGCGAGCAGTACTTC
>.|TRBV4-1|TRBJ2-7|few
CASRHTYARTTTTYEQYF
TGCGCCAGCAGGCATACCTATGCTAGGACGACGACCACCTACGAGCAGTACTTC
>.|TRBV7-2|TRBJ2-1|few
CASSLGGVGAGHLGEQFF
TGTGCCAGCAGCTTAGGGGGCGTGGGAGCGGGACACTTAGGTGAGCAGTTCTTC
>.|TRBV11-2|TRBJ2-1|few
CASSSRGAGNPNNEQFF
TGTGCCAGCAGCTCCCGGGGGGCGGGAAATCCTAACAATGAGCAGTTCTTC
>.|TRBV5-1|TRBJ2-7|.
CASSLRTTTGGEQYF
TGCGCCAGCAGCTTAAGAACGACCACCGGGGGCGAGCAGTACTTC
>.|TRBV15|TRBJ1-5|.
CATSRATDQPQHF
TGTGCCACCAGCAGGGCGACAGACCAGCCCCAGCATTTT
>.|TRBV19|TRBJ2-2|.
CASSIRTLDRELFF
TGTGCCAGTAGTATCCGGACCCTAGACCGGGAGCTGTTTTTT
>TRBD1|TRBV6-1|TRBJ2-4|few
CASTPGTERNIQYF
TGTGCCAGCACTCCCGGGACAGAGAGAAACATTCAGTACTTC
>.|TRBV5-6|TRBJ2-5|few
CASSLPQGFETQYF
TGTGCCAGCAGCTTGCCTCAGGGTTTCGAGACCCAGTACTTC
>.|TRBV5-1|TRBJ2-1|few
CASGGGDTYNEQFF
TGCGCCAGTGGGGGTGGAGACACCTACAATGAGCAGTTCTTC
>.|TRBV30|TRBJ1-2|few
CAWSVIRGTGYTF
TGTGCCTGGAGTGTAATACGAGGGACCGGCTACACCTTC
>.|TRBV29-1|TRBJ2-1|.
CSVGGSVGEGAYNEQFF
TGCAGCGTTGGAGGGTCGGTGGGGGAAGGGGCTTACAATGAGCAGTTCTTC